What follows describes a single T cell receptor beta chain. What it binds is not known. The data stem from a study of shared clonotypes between healthy human individuals. In the CD4+ fraction, cells were divided into CD45RA+ naive and CD45RA-negative memory subsets. Trimming took 4 bases from V and 8 from J, leaving 14 bases between them. This CDR3 contains 12 residues. Germline V lookup: CDR1 GTSNPN, CDR2 SVGIG (reference sequence). Across several immunoSEQ plates, the genomic DNA of each subset was split evenly. Using immunoSEQ multiplex PCR, the repertoire was profiled, and TCRdb retains in-frame clones only, with some absent. The data contain millions of clones, 90% to 95% of them singletons. General study points: Inspection by rarefaction showed sorted-subset sequencing to be incomplete despite large depth. In contrast to clonotypes shared by all four donors, non-shared clonotypes had lower generation probabilities.

The receptor was derived from a young man in good health. Some clones in this sample may be carry-over from other donors' samples. The sample taken for sequencing was naive CD4+ T cells from PBMCs. Subset denoted: CD45RA+ positively selected. The chain couples TRBV30 to TRBJ1-2; D unclear. The CDR3 DNA reads TGTGCCTGGATTCGGGAGGGAAGGGGCTACACCTTC. Its translation: CAWIREGRGYTF.